The present T cell receptor (beta chain) was sequenced within a study of CD8+CD57+ T cells in acquired aplastic anemia. As for the study in general: An average of about 3.2 ug of DNA was obtained from sorted CD4+ and CD8+ cells. Points from the study as a whole: CD8+ Simpson's diversity showed no significant patient-control difference.

Patients who underwent sequencing had shown CD8+CD57+ cell expansion by flow cytometry. This clonotype was detected a few times. As yet, its antigen is unknown. CDR3 and TCR beta VDJ profiling relied on genomic DNA as the template. TCRdb recomputed calls from the reads with MiXCR, one row per CDR3 protein. Of tens of thousands of distinct CDR3 sequences in the sample, 55% to 75% were seen once. The V gene's germline CDR1 is ENHRY and CDR2 SYGVKD. The CDR3 spans 13 residues. V shed 4 bases and J shed 3 bases, with 10 bases lying between them. The rearrangement joins TRBV10-3 to TRBJ2-7; D call uncertain. The source material was sorted CD4+, CD8+, or CD8+CD57+ T cells (not recorded which) from PBMCs. The sequence was obtained from a human donor with aplastic anemia. The CDR3 region is CAISATDGYEQYF. CDR3 DNA sequence: TGTGCCATCAGTGCGACGGACGGCTACGAGCAGTACTTC.